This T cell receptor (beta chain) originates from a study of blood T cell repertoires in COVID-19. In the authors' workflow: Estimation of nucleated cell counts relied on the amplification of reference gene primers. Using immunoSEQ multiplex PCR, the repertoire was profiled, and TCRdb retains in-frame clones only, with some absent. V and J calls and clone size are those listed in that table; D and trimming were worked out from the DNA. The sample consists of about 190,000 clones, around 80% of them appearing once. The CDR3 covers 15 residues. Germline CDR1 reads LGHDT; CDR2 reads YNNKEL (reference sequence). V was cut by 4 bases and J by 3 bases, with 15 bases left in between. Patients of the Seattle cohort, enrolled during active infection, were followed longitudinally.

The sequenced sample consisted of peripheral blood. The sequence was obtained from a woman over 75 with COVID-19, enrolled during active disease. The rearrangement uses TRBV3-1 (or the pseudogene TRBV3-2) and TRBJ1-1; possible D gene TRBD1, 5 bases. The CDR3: CASSPAPAGYTEAFF. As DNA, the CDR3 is TGTGCCAGCAGCCCCGCGCCGGCAGGGTACACTGAAGCTTTCTTT.